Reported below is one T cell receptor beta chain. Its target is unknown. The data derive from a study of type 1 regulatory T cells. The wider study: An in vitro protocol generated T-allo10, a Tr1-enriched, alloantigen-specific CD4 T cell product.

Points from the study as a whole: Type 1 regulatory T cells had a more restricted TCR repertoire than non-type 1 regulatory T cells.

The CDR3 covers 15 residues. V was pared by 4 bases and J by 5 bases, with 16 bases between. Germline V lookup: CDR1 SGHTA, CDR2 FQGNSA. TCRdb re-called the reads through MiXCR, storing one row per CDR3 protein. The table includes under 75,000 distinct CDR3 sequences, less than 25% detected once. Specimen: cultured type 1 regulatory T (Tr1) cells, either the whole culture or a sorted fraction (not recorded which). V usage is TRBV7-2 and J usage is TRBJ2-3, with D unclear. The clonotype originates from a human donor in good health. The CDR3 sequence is CASSSPPLGEDTQYF. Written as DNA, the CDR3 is TGTGCCAGCAGCTCCCCCCCTCTTGGGGAAGATACGCAGTATTTT. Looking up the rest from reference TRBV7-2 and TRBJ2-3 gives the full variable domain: GAGVSQSPSNKVTEKGKDVELRCDPISGHTALYWYRQSLGQGLEFLIYFQGNSAPDKSGLPSDRFSAERTGGSVSTLTIQRTQQEDSAVYLCASSSPPLGEDTQYFGPGTRLTVL.